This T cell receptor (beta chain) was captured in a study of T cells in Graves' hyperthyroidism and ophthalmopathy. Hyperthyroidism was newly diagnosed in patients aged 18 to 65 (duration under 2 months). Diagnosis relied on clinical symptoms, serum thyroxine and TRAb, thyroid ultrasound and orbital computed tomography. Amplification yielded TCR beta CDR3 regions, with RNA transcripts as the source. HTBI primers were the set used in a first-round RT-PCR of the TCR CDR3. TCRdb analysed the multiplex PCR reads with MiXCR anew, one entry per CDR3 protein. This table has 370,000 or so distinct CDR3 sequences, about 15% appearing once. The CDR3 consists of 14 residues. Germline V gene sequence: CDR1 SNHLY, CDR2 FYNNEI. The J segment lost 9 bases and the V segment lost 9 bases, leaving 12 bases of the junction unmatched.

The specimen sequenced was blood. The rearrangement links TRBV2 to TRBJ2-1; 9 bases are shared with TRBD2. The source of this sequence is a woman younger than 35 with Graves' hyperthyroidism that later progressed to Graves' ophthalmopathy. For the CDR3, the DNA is TGTGCCAGGCCCTTACCAGGGACTAGCAGTGAGCAGTTCTTC. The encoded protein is CARPLPGTSSEQFF.